One T cell receptor beta chain is described in this entry. Antigen specificity is unknown. The data originate from a study of regulatory T cells in long-lasting Graves disease. Study findings and constraints: Tissue studied was limited to peripheral blood, excluding thyroid tissue.

From germline, CDR1 is LNHDA and CDR2 SQIVND (reference sequence). Trimming pared 11 bases from V and 5 bases from J, leaving 18 bases between. The CDR3 runs 13 residues. Time point here: newly diagnosed GD, antithyroid drugs for less than 3 months. There was RNA extracted from PBMCs, and the TCR library was made from it. Patients all came to the study from an endocrinology department in Xi'an, China. Arm-PCR of CDR3 regions and iRepertoire HTBI primers were used to build TCR beta libraries. In TCRdb, the multiplex PCR reads were re-called with MiXCR into one record per CDR3 protein. This table has around 500,000 distinct CDR3 sequences, 15% to 20% appearing once. This sample was shared with a second study, whose subject was T cells in Graves' hyperthyroidism and ophthalmopathy. That source adds: When the TCR CDR3 underwent first-round RT-PCR, the HTBI primer set was used.

This specimen consisted of peripheral blood mononuclear cells (PBMCs), obtained at new diagnosis, from a patient treated with antithyroid drugs. The J gene is TRBJ1-2, the V gene TRBV19, with TRBD1 as a possible D gene (6 bases). The clonotype originates from a middle-aged woman with Graves disease. CDR3 residues: CAVNRGLPYGYTF. CDR3 coding DNA: TGTGCCGTTAATAGGGGGTTGCCTTATGGCTACACCTTC.